Included here is one TCR beta chain sequence, with context. This table comes from immunoSEQ multiplex PCR, and its TCRdb copy is limited to in-frame clones, with some not included. The table has about 150,000 clones, around 90% seen once. The CDR3 is made up of 13 amino acids. V gave up 5 bases and J gave up 5 bases, with 13 bases separating them. Germline V CDR1 and CDR2: LNHDA, SQIVND (reference sequence). This sample was taken from a study of T cell responses to AZD1222 COVID-19 vaccine. The TCR sequence derives from an adult in good health. Sequencing used peripheral blood, obtained on day 0 of AZD1222 vaccination. This chain connects TRBV19 to TRBJ2-7; D assignment may be TRBD1 or TRBD2 (5 bases each). For the CDR3, the DNA is TGTGCCAGTAGTCGGGCCGAGGGGAACGAGCAGTACTTC. Translated: CASSRAEGNEQYF. Full variable domain (rest looked up from reference TRBV19 and TRBJ2-7): DGGITQSPKYLFRKEGQNVTLSCEQNLNHDAMYWYRQDPGQGLRLIYYSQIVNDFQKGDIAEGYSVSREKKESFPLTVTSAQKNPTAFYLCASSRAEGNEQYFGPGTRLTVT.